These 23 T cell receptor beta chains originate from one sample sequenced in a study of molecular identifiers for immune sequencing clone quantification. Using its own MiXCR run on the PCR reads, TCRdb lists one record per CDR3 protein. The table lists about 640,000 distinct CDR3 sequences, about 20% of them singletons. Material for sequencing was naive CD8+ T cells from blood, with Jurkat cell RNA spiked in. Subset: FACS-sorted CD8+CD4-CCR7+CD45RA+ naive T cells. These receptors all come from a human donor in good health. Some libraries in this study had Jurkat cell RNA spiked in.

This clonotype was found many times. This chain joins TRBV28 and TRBJ2-5, with 8 bases fitting TRBD2. Germline CDR1 is MDHEN and CDR2 is SYDVKM. There are 18 residues in the CDR3. V lost 3 bases and J lost 0; bases outside the gene matches: 12. The CDR3 DNA follows: TGTGCCAGCAGTTTGGATCTACTAGCGGAGTCCCACCAAGAGACCCAGTACTTC. This gives the protein CASSLDLLAESHQETQYF.

As for this clonotype: This sequence may be a read error, since a much larger clone differs from it by one base. The chain joins TRBV12-3 or TRBV12-4 to TRBJ2-7, with 11 bases aligning to TRBD1. CDR3 length: 14 residues. The V and J ends lost 7 bases and 3 bases, in that order; junction bases with no gene match: 5. CDR3 DNA sequence: TGTGCCAGCACCCTCGGGACAGGGGGCTACGAGCAGTACTTC. Protein sequence: CASTLGTGGYEQYF.

This clonotype was found a few times. J is TRBJ2-3 and V is TRBV9; no firm D call. Trimming removed 0 bases at V and 3 bases at J, with 11 bases between. The length of the CDR3 is 15 residues. Germline V CDR1 and CDR2: SGDLS, YYNGEE. As DNA, the CDR3 is TGTGCCAGCAGCGTAGGCTGGGCCTCGACAGATACGCAGTATTTT. Amino acids: CASSVGWASTDTQYF. The variable domain in full, with the rest retrieved from reference TRBV9 and TRBJ2-3, is DSGVTQTPKHLITATGQRVTLRCSPRSGDLSVYWYQQSLDQGLQFLIQYYNGEERAKGNILERFSAQQFPDLHSELNLSSLELGDSALYFCASSVGWASTDTQYFGPGTRLTVL.

In this sample, this clonotype turned up many times. The chain links TRBV7-2 to TRBJ2-7, with D possibly matching TRBD2 (6 bases). The V and J ends lost 3 bases and 6 bases respectively, with 12 bases between them. CDR1 and CDR2 (germline): SGHTA, FQGNSA. This CDR3 spans 13 amino acids. CDR3: CASSFLAHREQYF. DNA of the CDR3: TGTGCCAGCAGCTTCCTAGCGCATCGCGAGCAGTACTTC.

This clonotype was counted only a few times. This may come from a read error, since a much larger clone is one base off. Likely a read error: the CDR3 ends without its conserved phenylalanine or tryptophan. J is TRBJ1-5 and V is TRBV7-9, with D possibly TRBD1 on 5 matching bases. This CDR3 comprises 12 residues. CDR1 and CDR2 from the germline V gene are SEHNR and FQNEAQ (reference sequence). Trimming stripped 1 base from V and 11 bases from J, with 9 bases between. CDR3 sequence: CASSLGTSAQHL. The CDR3 nucleotides read TGTGCCAGCAGCTTAGGGACATCGGCCCAGCATCTT.

This clonotype was counted many times. The gene calls are TRBV9 and TRBJ1-1, with D tentatively TRBD1 (5 bases). This CDR3 comprises 14 residues. Trimming left V 0 bases short and J 1 base short, with 7 bases between. Germline CDR1 SGDLS, CDR2 YYNGEE. CDR3 bases: TGTGCCAGCAGCGTAGTAGGACAGAACACTGAAGCTTTCTTT. Translating it yields CASSVVGQNTEAFF.

This clonotype was picked up a small number of times. The chain recombines TRBV6-2 or TRBV6-3 with TRBJ2-1, with D possibly TRBD1 on 5 matching bases. Trimming took 2 bases from V and 8 from J, leaving 13 bases between them. This CDR3 contains 14 residues. Germline V gene data show CDR1 as MNHEY and CDR2 as SVGEGT. This chain's CDR3 is CASSYPPRAHEQFF. CDR3 DNA: TGTGCCAGCAGTTACCCTCCCAGGGCCCATGAGCAGTTCTTC.

This clonotype has at least ten counts. J is TRBJ2-7 and V is TRBV7-9; D is ambiguous. V was pared by 4 bases and J by 6 bases, with 10 bases between. Germline V gene sequence: CDR1 SEHNR, CDR2 FQNEAQ (reference sequence). This CDR3 has 12 residues. This chain's CDR3 is CASSSKLGEQYF. In nucleotides, the CDR3 is TGTGCCAGCAGCTCCAAGTTGGGCGAGCAGTACTTC.

This clonotype was observed at least ten times. The rearrangement joins TRBV6-5 to TRBJ2-2, with unresolved D. Germline V CDR1 and CDR2: MNHEY, SVGAGI. Trimming shortened V by 5 bases and J by 4 bases, and 8 bases separated the two germline ends. This CDR3 has 13 amino acids. The CDR3 sequence: CASSPSGTGELFF. The CDR3 nucleotides are TGTGCCAGCAGTCCGAGTGGCACCGGGGAGCTGTTTTTT.

This chain joins TRBV30 and TRBJ1-2, with D unresolved. The CDR3 has 13 residues. Trimming stripped 0 bases from V and 8 bases from J, with 13 bases between. Germline V gives CDR1 GTSNPN, CDR2 SVGIG (reference sequence). In DNA, the CDR3 is TGTGCCTGGAGTGTAGCCCCGTGGGCCGGCTACACCTTC. Translation gives CAWSVAPWAGYTF.

This clonotype appeared many times. This chain's CDR3 is CASSPTGFSYNEQFF. In DNA form, the CDR3 reads TGTGCCAGCAGCCCTACAGGGTTCTCCTACAATGAGCAGTTCTTC. This chain links TRBV7-9 with TRBJ2-1; D perhaps matches TRBD1 (6 bases). Germline V gene lookup returns CDR1 SEHNR and CDR2 FQNEAQ (reference sequence). V was cut by 5 bases and J by 0 bases, with 11 bases left in between. This CDR3 comprises 15 residues. Full variable domain (rest looked up from reference TRBV7-9 and TRBJ2-1): DTGVSQNPRHKITKRGQNVTFRCDPISEHNRLYWYRQTLGQGPEFLTYFQNEAQLEKSRLLSDRFSAERPKGSFSTLEIQRTEQGDSAMYLCASSPTGFSYNEQFFGPGTRLTVL.

V and J are TRBV18 and TRBJ2-7; D tentatively fits TRBD1 or TRBD2 (7 bases each). Germline V lookup: CDR1 KGHSH, CDR2 LQKENI. The CDR3 length is 14 residues. Deletions cut 6 bases from V and 0 bases from J, with 12 bases between. The CDR3 here is CASSQGGNSYEQYF. As DNA, the CDR3 is TGTGCCAGCTCCCAGGGGGGGAACTCCTACGAGCAGTACTTC.

This clonotype was found many times. The chain has TRBV20-1 and TRBJ2-7, with TRBD1 as a possible D gene (6 bases). Germline assignment: CDR1 DFQATT and CDR2 SNEGSKA (reference sequence). V shed 0 bases and J shed 2 bases, with 14 bases lying between them. The CDR3 is made up of 15 amino acids. DNA of the CDR3: TGCAGTGCTAGAGACCCGGGACAAATTACCTACGAGCAGTACTTC. Amino acid sequence: CSARDPGQITYEQYF.

In this sample, this clonotype turned up a few times. The chain recombines TRBV4-1 with TRBJ2-7; 7 nucleotides line up with TRBD1. The CDR3 consists of 16 residues. CDR1 is MGHRA and CDR2 is YSYEKL in the germline V gene. Trimming removed 4 bases from V and 2 bases from J; junction bases left unmatched: 11. CDR3 region: CASSPYGDSRAYEQYF. As DNA, the CDR3 is TGCGCCAGCAGCCCTTATGGGGACAGTCGGGCCTACGAGCAGTACTTC.

This clonotype was seen repeatedly, ten times or more. The chain is built from TRBV4-3 and TRBJ2-3, with 7 bases matching TRBD1. Germline CDR1 reads LGHNA; CDR2 reads YSLEER. The CDR3 loop spans 15 amino acids. J lost 2 bases, V lost 1 base, and 3 bases had no gene match. The CDR3, as DNA: TGCGCCAGCAGCCAAGGGGACAGATACACAGATACGCAGTATTTT. Translation gives CASSQGDRYTDTQYF.

This clonotype was counted many times. The chain recombines TRBV30 with TRBJ2-7; unclear D gene. CDR3 size: 11 residues. The germline V gene has CDR1 GTSNPN and CDR2 SVGIG (reference sequence). The V end lost 3 bases, the J end lost 7 bases, and 10 bases lay between the germline ends. The CDR3 DNA reads TGTGCCTGGAGACGTAAGGGAGAGCAGTACTTC. It codes for CAWRRKGEQYF.

The table lists this clonotype with many counts. The chain combines TRBV11-2 with TRBJ2-2, with 8 bases aligning to TRBD2. This CDR3 is built from 16 residues. Losses at the gene ends were 0 bases for V and 4 bases for J; bases not matched to a gene: 4. Germline values: CDR1 SGHAT, CDR2 FQNNGV. This chain's CDR3 is CASSLDPLAGTGELFF. In DNA, the CDR3 is TGTGCCAGCAGCTTAGATCCTCTAGCGGGCACCGGGGAGCTGTTTTTT.

The rearrangement uses TRBV6-2 or TRBV6-3 and TRBJ2-7; D call uncertain. The CDR3 covers 13 residues. Trimming took off 2 bases at V and 3 bases at J, with 8 bases between the two ends. Germline assignment: CDR1 MNHEY and CDR2 SVGEGT. The CDR3 region has the DNA TGTGCCAGCAGTTACCTTGACTTCTACGAGCAGTACTTC. Translated, it gives CASSYLDFYEQYF.

A note on this clonotype: A much larger clone differs from this one at a single base, so this may be a read error. J is TRBJ2-7 and V is TRBV19; perhaps D is TRBD1 or TRBD2 (5 bases each). Deletions cut 10 bases from V and 3 bases from J, with 13 bases between. This CDR3 contains 12 residues. CDR1 and CDR2 from the germline V gene are LNHDA and SQIVND (reference sequence). The chain's CDR3 is CATSRDGYEQYF. The CDR3 DNA sequence: TGTGCCACGTCCCGGGACGGCTACGAGCAGTACTTC.

Concerning this clonotype itself: This may stem from a read error, because a much larger clone lies one nucleotide away. In DNA form, the CDR3 reads TGCGCCAGCAGCCAAGTGGGGCCACCAGAGACCCAGTACTTC. Translated, it gives CASSQVGPPETQYF. This chain uses TRBV4-1 with TRBJ2-5; weak D call: TRBD1 (5 bases). The CDR3 loop spans 14 amino acids. Germline assignment: CDR1 MGHRA and CDR2 YSYEKL. V gave up 1 base and J gave up 4 bases, with 10 bases separating them.

A note on this clonotype: A much more abundant neighbour one base away suggests this may be a read error. The conserved phenylalanine or tryptophan normally closing the CDR3 is absent here, so this likely arose from a read error. The chain recombines TRBV7-9 with TRBJ1-5; D is ambiguous. Looked up from germline, CDR1 is SEHNR and CDR2 is FQNEAQ (reference sequence). Trimming shortened V by 3 bases and J by 8 bases, and 8 bases separated the two germline ends. CDR3 length equals 12 residues. In DNA, the CDR3 is TGTGCCAGCAGCTTGGGCACCGAGCCCCAGCATCTT. Amino acids: CASSLGTEPQHL.

There are many counts of this clonotype. This chain connects TRBV10-1 to TRBJ2-3, with 7 bases aligning to TRBD2. Germline trimming cut 6 bases from V and 1 base from J; bases unmatched to any gene: 4. CDR1 is WNHNN and CDR2 is SYGVQD in the germline V gene (reference sequence). This CDR3 contains 14 residues. As DNA, the CDR3 is TGCGCCAGCAGCCGGGGGAGGGGCACAGATACGCAGTATTTT. This encodes CASSRGRGTDTQYF.

The table lists this clonotype with many counts. This rearrangement joins TRBV29-1 to TRBJ2-7; D is tentatively TRBD1 or TRBD2 (6 bases each). The CDR3 is 12 residues long. V was clipped by 4 bases and J by 2 bases, with 9 bases between them. Looked up from germline, CDR1 is SQVTM and CDR2 is ANQGSEA. The CDR3 nucleotides read TGCAGCGTTGTTGGGGGGCCCTACGAGCAGTACTTC. Translated, it gives CSVVGGPYEQYF.